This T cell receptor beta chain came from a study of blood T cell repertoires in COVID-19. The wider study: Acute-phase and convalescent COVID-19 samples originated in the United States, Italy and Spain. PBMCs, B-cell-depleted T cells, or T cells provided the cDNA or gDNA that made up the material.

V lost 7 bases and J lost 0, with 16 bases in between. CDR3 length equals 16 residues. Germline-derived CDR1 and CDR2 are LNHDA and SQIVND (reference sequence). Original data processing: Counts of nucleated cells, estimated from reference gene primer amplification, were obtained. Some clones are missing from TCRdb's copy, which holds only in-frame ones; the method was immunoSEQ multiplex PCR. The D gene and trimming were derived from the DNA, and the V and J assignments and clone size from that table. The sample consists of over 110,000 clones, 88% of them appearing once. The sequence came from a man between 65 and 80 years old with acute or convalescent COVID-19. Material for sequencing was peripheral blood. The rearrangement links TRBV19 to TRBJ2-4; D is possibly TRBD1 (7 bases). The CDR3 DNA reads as TGTGCCAGTACCAGGGGGGTTAATCTAGCCAAAAACATTCAGTACTTC. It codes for CASTRGVNLAKNIQYF.